This T cell receptor beta chain originates from a study of beta chain features in type 1 diabetes. A few counts support this clone. Its antigen is not known. From germline, CDR1 is SGHTA and CDR2 FQGNSA. V shed 5 bases and J 3 bases; nucleotides not matched to a gene: 5. The CDR3 runs to 15 residues. The isolated RNA, all of it, was reverse transcribed, so expressed TCRB transcripts were what got sequenced. This table comes from immunoSEQ multiplex PCR, and its TCRdb copy is limited to in-frame clones, with some not included. The sample contains fewer than 900,000 clones, roughly 17% of which appear only once. Overall study results and limits: PCR might pick shorter templates more often, in the same way for patients and controls. Here, the possible influence of HLA type (on TCRB rearrangement) remained unresolved.

V gene TRBV7-2 combines with J gene TRBJ2-7; 12 bases agree with TRBD2. The sequence derives from a woman aged 18-30 years in good health. Input material: naive CD4+ T cells from blood. The CDR3 sequence: CASSLLAGGLYEQYF. DNA of the CDR3: TGTGCCAGCAGCCTCCTAGCGGGAGGGCTCTACGAGCAGTACTTC.